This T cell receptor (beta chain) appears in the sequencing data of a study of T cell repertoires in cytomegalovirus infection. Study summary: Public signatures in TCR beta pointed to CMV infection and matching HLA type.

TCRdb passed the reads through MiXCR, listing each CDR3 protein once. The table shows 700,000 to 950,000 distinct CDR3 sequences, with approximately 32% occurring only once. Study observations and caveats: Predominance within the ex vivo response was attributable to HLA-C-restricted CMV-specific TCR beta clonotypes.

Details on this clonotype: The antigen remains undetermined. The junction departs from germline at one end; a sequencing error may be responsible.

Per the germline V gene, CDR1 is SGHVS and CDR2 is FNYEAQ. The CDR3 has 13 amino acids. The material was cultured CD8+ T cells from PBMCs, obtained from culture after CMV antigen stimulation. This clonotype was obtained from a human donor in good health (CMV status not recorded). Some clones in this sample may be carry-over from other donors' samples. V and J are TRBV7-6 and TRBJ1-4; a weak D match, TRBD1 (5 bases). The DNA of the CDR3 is TGTACCAGCAGCCCCGGGACCGTTGAAAAACTGTTTTTT. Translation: CTSSPGTVEKLFF. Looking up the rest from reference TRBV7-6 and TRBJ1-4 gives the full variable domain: GAGVSQSPRYKVTKRGQDVALRCDPISGHVSLYWYRQALGQGPEFLTYFNYEAQQDKSGLPNDRFSAERPEGSISTLTIQRTEQRDSAMYRCTSSPGTVEKLFFGSGTQLSVL.